This T cell receptor beta chain was recorded in a study of sequential checkpoint blockade in melanoma. Across the whole study: Randomization was 1:1 between first-line nivolumab→ipilimumab and ipilimumab→nivolumab. Maintenance nivolumab came after either treatment sequence.

V lost 0 bases and J lost 8, with 8 bases in between. The CDR3 is 12 residues long. Germline CDR1 and CDR2: SGHRS and YFSETQ. Produced via immunoSEQ multiplex PCR; TCRdb's table is partial and in-frame only. This sample has more than 10,000 clones, with less than 80% found just once. Treatment defined: randomized to nivolumab then ipilimumab (arm A) or the reverse (arm B). None of the patients previously received DNA-damaging chemotherapy. From thawed PBMCs, live CD3+CD8+ cells negative for CD19 and CD56 were sorted. The V and J genes are TRBV5-1 and TRBJ1-2; D may be TRBD1 (6 bases). The specimen was CD8+ T cells sorted from blood (inferred from file names), collected from a patient given nivolumab and ipilimumab in sequence. The source of this sequence is a human donor with melanoma. The CDR3 DNA reads TGCGCCAGCAGCTTGGACAGGGACGGCTACACCTTC. Translating it yields CASSLDRDGYTF.